This is a list of T cell receptor beta chains from one sample in a study of cytotoxic CD8 clonotypes in ibrutinib-treated CLL. Assay: immunoSEQ multiplex PCR; the TCRdb copy retains only in-frame clones and omits some. Of 52,000 or so clones listed, about 54% are singletons. The sequences come from PBMCs, collected at disease progression, from a patient treated with ibrutinib. Receptor source: a human donor with chronic lymphocytic leukemia. CDR3s leave out the opening cysteine and the closing phenylalanine or tryptophan. A D gene is named only where the DNA matches it firmly. Clone size is shown for a subset of rows, as once, few, many or a class of expanded clone.

v_gene: TRBV27; abundance: -; d_gene: -; CDR3aa: ASGKMGNTIY
v_gene: TRBV28; abundance: few; d_gene: -; CDR3aa: ATQTPGELF
v_gene: TRBV5-1; abundance: -; d_gene: -; CDR3aa: ASSSPVHAGTSGNTIY
v_gene: TRBV7-2; abundance: once; d_gene: -; CDR3aa: ASSPPSGETQY
v_gene: TRBV27; abundance: few; d_gene: TRBD1; CDR3aa: ASRQTAAGGHGYT
v_gene: TRBV28; abundance: few; d_gene: -; CDR3aa: ASSFNFNYGYT
v_gene: TRBV6-5; abundance: -; d_gene: TRBD1; CDR3aa: ASSYFGQGRPYEQY
v_gene: TRBV4-3; abundance: -; d_gene: TRBD2; CDR3aa: ASSPGLAGGPFLLF
v_gene: TRBV27; abundance: -; d_gene: TRBD2; CDR3aa: ASSSPSGRNYNEQF
v_gene: TRBV4-1; abundance: -; d_gene: -; CDR3aa: ASSPQRSSYNEQF
v_gene: TRBV30; abundance: few; d_gene: -; CDR3aa: ACNRRHPENTEAF
v_gene: TRBV27; abundance: -; d_gene: -; CDR3aa: ASRRQENEKLF
v_gene: TRBV7-2; abundance: -; d_gene: -; CDR3aa: ASRGGEKLF
v_gene: TRBV5-5; abundance: -; d_gene: -; CDR3aa: ASSQTRGTSYEQY
v_gene: TRBV28; abundance: -; d_gene: -; CDR3aa: ASSFSRDGGYGYT
v_gene: TRBV9; abundance: -; d_gene: -; CDR3aa: ASSTPLSHSDTQY
v_gene: TRBV29-1; abundance: -; d_gene: -; CDR3aa: SVGRQGGGEQF
v_gene: TRBV29-1; abundance: -; d_gene: TRBD1; CDR3aa: SVPRQGAKYEQY
v_gene: TRBV5-1; abundance: -; d_gene: TRBD2; CDR3aa: ASSRGLAGASTDTQY
v_gene: TRBV28; abundance: -; d_gene: TRBD1; CDR3aa: ASSLFQGAGGSPLH
v_gene: TRBV6-5; abundance: -; d_gene: -; CDR3aa: ASSTPRVNSPLH
v_gene: TRBV6-5; abundance: -; d_gene: -; CDR3aa: ASSYSGGYGYT
v_gene: TRBV7-3; abundance: few; d_gene: -; CDR3aa: ASSQIGGTDTQY
v_gene: TRBV30; abundance: -; d_gene: -; CDR3aa: AWSQRANYGYT
v_gene: TRBV7-8; abundance: few; d_gene: -; CDR3aa: ASSVGYEQY
v_gene: TRBV18; abundance: -; d_gene: -; CDR3aa: ASSPTIYEQY
v_gene: TRBV27; abundance: few; d_gene: -; CDR3aa: ASSFSQGRGYEQY
v_gene: TRBV10-3; abundance: -; d_gene: TRBD1; CDR3aa: ATSSGTEDEKLF